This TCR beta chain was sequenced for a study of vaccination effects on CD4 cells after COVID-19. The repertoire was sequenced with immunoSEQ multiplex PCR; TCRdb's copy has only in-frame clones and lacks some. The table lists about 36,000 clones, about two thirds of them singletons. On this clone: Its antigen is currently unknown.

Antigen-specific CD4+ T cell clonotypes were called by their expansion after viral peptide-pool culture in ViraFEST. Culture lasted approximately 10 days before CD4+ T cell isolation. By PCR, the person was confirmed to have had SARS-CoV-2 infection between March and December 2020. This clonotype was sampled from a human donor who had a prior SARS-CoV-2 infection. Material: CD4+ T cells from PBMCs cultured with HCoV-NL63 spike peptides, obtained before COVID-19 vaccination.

CDR3 protein: CATSAGGYQPQHF. In DNA, the CDR3 is TGTGCCACCAGTGCTGGGGGCTATCAGCCCCAGCATTTT. The chain carries TRBV24-1 and TRBJ1-5; D may be TRBD1 (6 bases). In germline, CDR1 is KGHDR, CDR2 SFDVKD. The CDR3 is 13 amino acids. The V and J ends lost 5 bases and 5 bases respectively, with 9 bases between them.